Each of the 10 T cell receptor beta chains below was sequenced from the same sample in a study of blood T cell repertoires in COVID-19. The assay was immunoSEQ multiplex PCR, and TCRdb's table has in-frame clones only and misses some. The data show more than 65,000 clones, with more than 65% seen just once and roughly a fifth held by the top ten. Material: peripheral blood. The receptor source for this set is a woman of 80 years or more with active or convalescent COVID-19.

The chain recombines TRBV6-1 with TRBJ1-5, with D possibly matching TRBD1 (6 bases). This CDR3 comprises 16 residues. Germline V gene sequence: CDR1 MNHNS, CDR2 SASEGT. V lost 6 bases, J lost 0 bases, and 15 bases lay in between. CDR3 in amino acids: CASSEPGTFSNQPQHF. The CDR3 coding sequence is TGTGCCAGCAGCGAACCCGGGACATTTAGCAATCAGCCCCAGCATTTT.

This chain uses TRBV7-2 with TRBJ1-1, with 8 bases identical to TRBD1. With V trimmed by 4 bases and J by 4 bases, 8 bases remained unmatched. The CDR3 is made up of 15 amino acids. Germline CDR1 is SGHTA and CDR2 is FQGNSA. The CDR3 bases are TGTGCCAGCAGCTCGACAGGGGCCAGCGGCACTGAAGCTTTCTTT. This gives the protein CASSSTGASGTEAFF.

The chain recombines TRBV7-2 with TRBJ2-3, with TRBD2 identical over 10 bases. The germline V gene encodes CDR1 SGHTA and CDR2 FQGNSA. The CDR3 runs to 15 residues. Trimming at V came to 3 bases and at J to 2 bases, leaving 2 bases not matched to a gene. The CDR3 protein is CASSFSGGLTDTQYF. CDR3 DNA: TGTGCCAGCAGCTTTAGCGGGGGGCTCACAGATACGCAGTATTTT.

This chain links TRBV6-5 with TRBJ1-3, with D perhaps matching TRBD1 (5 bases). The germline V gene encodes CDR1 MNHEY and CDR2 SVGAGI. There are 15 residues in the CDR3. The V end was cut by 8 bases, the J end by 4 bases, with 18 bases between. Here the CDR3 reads CASSEGGAEGNTIYF. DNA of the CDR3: TGTGCCAGCTCAGAAGGAGGGGCTGAGGGAAACACCATATATTTT.

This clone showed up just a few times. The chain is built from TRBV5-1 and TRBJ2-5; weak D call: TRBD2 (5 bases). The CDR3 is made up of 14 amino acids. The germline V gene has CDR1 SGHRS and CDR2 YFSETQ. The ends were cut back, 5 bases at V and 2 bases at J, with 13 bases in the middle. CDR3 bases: TGCGCCAGCAGTTTGTCGGGCGGGCAAGAGACCCAGTACTTC. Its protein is CASSLSGGQETQYF.

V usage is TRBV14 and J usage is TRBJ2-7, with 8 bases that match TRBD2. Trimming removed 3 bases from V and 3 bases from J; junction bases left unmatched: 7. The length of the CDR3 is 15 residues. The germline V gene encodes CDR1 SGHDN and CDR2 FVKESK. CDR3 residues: CASSQTAGDNYEQYF. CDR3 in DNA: TGTGCCAGCAGCCAGACAGCGGGGGACAACTACGAGCAGTACTTC.

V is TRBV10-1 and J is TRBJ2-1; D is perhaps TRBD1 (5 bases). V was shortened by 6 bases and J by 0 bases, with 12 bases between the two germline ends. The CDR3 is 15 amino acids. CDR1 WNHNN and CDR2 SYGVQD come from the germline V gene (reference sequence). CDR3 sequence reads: CASSPDRRSYNEQFF. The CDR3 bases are TGCGCCAGCAGCCCTGACAGACGCTCCTACAATGAGCAGTTCTTC.

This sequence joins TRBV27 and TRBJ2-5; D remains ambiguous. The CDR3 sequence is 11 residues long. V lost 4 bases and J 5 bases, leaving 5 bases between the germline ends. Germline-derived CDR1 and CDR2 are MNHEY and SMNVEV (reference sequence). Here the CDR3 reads CASSSSETQYF. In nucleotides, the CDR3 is TGTGCCAGCAGTTCGTCCGAGACCCAGTACTTC.

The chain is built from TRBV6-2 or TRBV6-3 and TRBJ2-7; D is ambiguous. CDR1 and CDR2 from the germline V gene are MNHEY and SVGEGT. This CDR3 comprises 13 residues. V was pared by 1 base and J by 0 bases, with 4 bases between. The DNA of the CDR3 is TGTGCCAGCAGTTACTTCAACTCCTACGAGCAGTACTTC. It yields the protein CASSYFNSYEQYF.

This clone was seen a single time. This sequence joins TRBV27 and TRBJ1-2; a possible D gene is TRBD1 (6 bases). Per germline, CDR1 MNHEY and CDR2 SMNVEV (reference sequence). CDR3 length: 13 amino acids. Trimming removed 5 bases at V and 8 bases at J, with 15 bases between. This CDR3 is CASSMWSGTGYTF. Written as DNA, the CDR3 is TGTGCCAGCAGTATGTGGAGCGGGACAGGCTACACCTTC.